The text below deals with one T cell receptor beta chain. Its antigen remains unidentified. Qualities for individual bases were not recorded, and no much larger clone is one base off. From cysteine to phenylalanine, the CDR3 is 12 amino acids long. The sequence is cut down to CDR3 DNA, 36 bases in frame from base 1. CDR1 and CDR2, per the germline V gene (reference sequence), are LNHDA and SQIVND. V was cut back by 3 bases and J by 6 bases, leaving a gap of 5 bases between them. Libraries were made using PCR. Sequencing instrument: NextSeq 500. Bulk TCR libraries were prepared as previously described, using TCR primers listed in Table S5. Total RNA was purified with the Qiagen AllPrep DNA/RNA kit. Reads from multiple sequencing runs of the same library were pooled before analysis. Turning to the authors' computational methods: Reads were retained only if the reads had an exact TCR constant sequence, and the retained reads were trimmed to 150 nt and grouped according to their 12-nt molecular barcodes. Reads within each barcode group were sub-clustered using a 15% Levenshtein threshold, and quality-weighted consensus sequences were constructed for each RNA molecule. Non-functional sequences were excluded, and lower-count sequences lying one edit away from another sequence were also excluded. Barcode sub-clusters with fewer than 20% of the maximum read count were removed, based on fitting two negative binomial distributions. TCRdb cleaned the public reads at Q25 with fastp, built clones with MiXCR and kept in-frame beta chains. Records with the same CDR3 protein are collapsed into one entry carrying the most frequent genes and DNA. The V and J calls reflect TCRdb's pipeline rather than the authors' work. A total of 460,000 or so distinct CDR3 sequences appear in this sample, roughly 26% of them only once. The ten largest account for roughly 0.79% of the sample.

The entry originates in a study of molecular identifiers for immune sequencing clone quantification listed by TCRdb under 2018. Context from the whole study: For a replicate experiment, RNA from around 20,000 or 99,000 naive CD8 T cells was divided into five aliquots, of which four were sequenced. CD8 T cells were used in a methods study to benchmark molecular-identifier clustering-based TCR repertoire sequencing (MIDCIRS) and TCR RNA copy counting. The full study reports these points: When barcode sub-clustering was omitted, TCR diversity was inflated by chimeric consensus sequences, with chimeras reaching as high as 47%. Clones above 20 RNA copies held over 97% of molecules in CMV-specific effector cells but under 1% in naive cells. Highly expanded clone sizes could be underestimated because identical TCR molecules may share a barcode. Modeling estimated roughly 3 recovered TCR RNA copies per cell, compared with about ten by digital PCR, which implies 25% to 30% capture efficiency. Spiked-in Jurkat TCR RNA equivalent to a single cell was reported to be detectable even among approximately 1 million naive CD8 T cells. The naive libraries included spiked-in Jurkat TCR RNA (around 10 copies' worth), and this RNA is not part of the donor repertoire.

Naive CD8 T cell libraries were made from around 20,000 to 1,000,000 sorted cells using 10%, 30% or 50% of purified RNA. Naive CD8 T cells, defined as CD8+CD4-CCR7+CD45RA+, were FACS-sorted into RLT Plus buffer on a BD FACSAria II. Detection sensitivity was tested by spiking Jurkat RNA equal to roughly nine TCR copies' worth into samples containing about 20,000-1,100,000 naive CD8 T cells. Enrichment of CD8 T cells was done with RosetteSep CD8+ T Cell Enrichment Cocktail plus Ficoll-Paque, and ACK red cell lysis came afterward. The receptor's source is a human donor in good health. Some libraries in this study had Jurkat cell RNA spiked in. The V and J segments used are TRBV19 and TRBJ2-2; no D gene is confidently identified. The sample was naive CD8+ T cells from blood, with Jurkat cell RNA spiked in. The cell subset or site label of this sample denotes: FACS-sorted CD8+CD4-CCR7+CD45RA+ naive T cells. The nucleotide sequence reads TGTGCCAGTAGTATCGCCCCCGGGGAGCTGTTTTTT. Translated, it gives CASSIAPGELFF.